This entry is about one T cell receptor (beta chain). This entry belongs to a study of blood T cell repertoires in COVID-19. CDR3 size: 14 residues. Trimming removed 4 bases from V and 7 bases from J, with 17 bases in between. From germline, CDR1 is GTSNPN and CDR2 SVGIG (reference sequence). Clones were read by immunoSEQ multiplex PCR, and TCRdb kept only the in-frame ones, dropping some. There are about half a million clones in the sample; roughly 89% occur only once, and 0.8% to 0.9% lies in the top ten. J is TRBJ2-1 and V is TRBV30; D gene uncertain. This receptor was obtained from a man between 18 and 29 years old with COVID-19, enrolled during active disease. Sequencing was performed on peripheral blood. CDR3 DNA sequence: TGTGCCTGGAATTTCGGAGTACTGAAGAATGAGCAGTTCTTC. Encoded protein: CAWNFGVLKNEQFF.